The 14 T cell receptor beta chains below were found in one sample sequenced in a study of cytomegalovirus exposure and HLA in healthy donors. PCR amplification relied on 60 Vbeta primers (plus 13 Jbeta primers). Repertoires were generated with immunoSEQ multiplex PCR, while TCRdb's copy carries only in-frame clones and drops some. The sample has some 130,000 clones; roughly 83% are singletons. The specimen was PBMCs. These receptors originate from a young man in good health and CMV-seronegative.

A word on this clone: The sample contains more than one DNA sequence encoding this CDR3. The V and J genes are TRBV28 and TRBJ1-2; TRBD1 might be the D (5 bases). The V gene's germline CDR1 is MDHEN and CDR2 SYDVKM. CDR3 length: 12 amino acids. V lost 6 bases and J lost 2, with 7 bases in between. The CDR3 loop reads CASSQGNYGYTF. For the CDR3, the DNA is TGTGCCAGCAGCCAGGGAAACTATGGCTACACCTTC.

The genes are TRBV7-9 and TRBJ2-2; tentative D call: TRBD2 (6 bases). With 4 bases removed from V and 0 bases from J, the gap between germline ends came to 15 bases. Germline V gene sequence: CDR1 SEHNR, CDR2 FQNEAQ (reference sequence). This CDR3 comprises 17 residues. CDR3 amino acids: CASSWNSGGTNTGELFF. The CDR3 DNA is TGTGCCAGCAGCTGGAACTCTGGCGGGACGAACACCGGGGAGCTGTTTTTT.

J is TRBJ1-2 and V is TRBV6-1; D ambiguous. This CDR3 spans 16 amino acids. V was shortened by 3 bases and J by 5 bases, with 19 bases between the two germline ends. CDR1 is MNHNS and CDR2 is SASEGT in the germline V gene. The CDR3, as DNA: TGTGCCAGCAGTGATTGGAGGGTTCAAGCGGCGTATGGCTACACCTTC. It encodes CASSDWRVQAAYGYTF.

The CDR3 bases are TGTGCCAGCAACAAATGGGCAGACATCCACGAGCAGTACTTC. It is translated as CASNKWADIHEQYF. V usage is TRBV2 and J usage is TRBJ2-7; D is ambiguous. Germline V gene sequence: CDR1 SNHLY, CDR2 FYNNEI. CDR3 size: 14 residues. With 7 bases removed from V and 5 bases from J, the gap between germline ends came to 18 bases.

The chain is built from TRBV2 and TRBJ2-1; possible D gene TRBD1, 6 bases. The V end was cut by 9 bases, the J end by 3 bases, with 12 bases between. The germline V gene has CDR1 SNHLY and CDR2 FYNNEI. This CDR3 is 13 amino acids long. The CDR3 here is CARSQGVYNEQFF. The CDR3 bases are TGTGCCAGGTCACAGGGAGTCTACAATGAGCAGTTCTTC.

The rearrangement links TRBV7-3 to TRBJ2-1; TRBD2 agrees at 8 bases. The trim removed 2 bases at V and 3 bases at J, leaving 3 bases unmatched. Germline CDR1 and CDR2: SGHTA and FQGTGA. The CDR3 contains 15 residues. The CDR3: CASSLGAGGYNEQFF. DNA for the CDR3: TGTGCCAGCAGCTTAGGGGCGGGGGGCTACAATGAGCAGTTCTTC.

V and J are TRBV7-6 and TRBJ1-3; D possibly corresponds to TRBD1 (6 bases). Trimming removed 5 bases from V and 3 bases from J, with 11 bases in between. CDR1 and CDR2 (germline): SGHVS, FNYEAQ. The CDR3 contains 14 residues. The DNA of the CDR3 is TGTGCCAGCAGCGGCGGACAGTATGGAAACACCATATATTTT. Translating it yields CASSGGQYGNTIYF.

The V and J genes are TRBV19 and TRBJ2-2, with 10 bases matching TRBD1. The CDR3 loop spans 16 amino acids. The J segment lost 3 bases and the V segment lost 3 bases, leaving 4 bases of the junction unmatched. Germline assignment: CDR1 LNHDA and CDR2 SQIVND (reference sequence). The DNA of the CDR3 is TGTGCCAGTAGTATTTACGGGACAGGGGACACCGGGGAGCTGTTTTTT. It codes for CASSIYGTGDTGELFF.

V usage is TRBV29-1 and J usage is TRBJ2-5; TRBD2 matches at 8 bases. Trimming took 4 bases from V and 2 from J; bases not matched to a gene: 3. The germline V gene encodes CDR1 SQVTM and CDR2 ANQGSEA. The CDR3 sequence is 13 residues long. In DNA, the CDR3 is TGCAGCGTTGCCTCTAGCGGGCAAGAGACCCAGTACTTC. It specifies CSVASSGQETQYF.

The V and J genes are TRBV28 and TRBJ1-5, with a possible D match to TRBD1 (6 bases). Trimming shortened V by 3 bases and J by 0 bases, and 15 bases separated the two germline ends. This CDR3 region has 17 residues. The germline V gene encodes CDR1 MDHEN and CDR2 SYDVKM. The CDR3 sequence is CASSFPLDSNSNQPQHF. Here the CDR3 DNA reads TGTGCCAGCAGTTTTCCCCTGGACAGTAATAGCAATCAGCCCCAGCATTTT.

This clone has a handful of counts. V usage is TRBV5-1 and J usage is TRBJ1-5, with a weak D call TRBD1 (6 bases). The CDR3 loop spans 14 amino acids. V lost 4 bases and J 6 bases, leaving 14 bases between the germline ends. In germline, CDR1 is SGHRS, CDR2 YFSETQ. The CDR3 protein is CASSPGGAGQPQHF. Here the CDR3 DNA reads TGCGCCAGCAGCCCCGGGGGGGCAGGTCAGCCCCAGCATTTT.

V is TRBV14 and J is TRBJ2-1, with 15 bases fitting TRBD2. With 1 base clipped from V and 12 bases from J, the junction kept 4 bases outside the gene matches. Germline CDR1 SGHDN, CDR2 FVKESK. The CDR3 spans 15 residues. CDR3 sequence: CASSQVGLAGGPQFF. DNA of the CDR3: TGTGCCAGCAGCCAAGTGGGACTAGCGGGAGGCCCGCAGTTCTTC.

Here the CDR3 reads CSVEDSAGGCRQPQHF. In DNA form, the CDR3 reads TGCAGCGTTGAAGATTCGGCAGGAGGGTGCAGGCAGCCCCAGCATTTT. The chain has TRBV29-1 and TRBJ1-5, with unresolved D. Germline loops: CDR1 SQVTM, CDR2 ANQGSEA. Trimming left V 0 bases short and J 7 bases short, with 19 bases between. The CDR3 spans 16 residues.

This chain joins TRBV2 and TRBJ2-5; TRBD2 agrees at 8 bases. The junction had 2 bases not matched to a gene; V was cut back by 7 bases and J by 4 bases. The CDR3 has 12 residues. Germline assignment: CDR1 SNHLY and CDR2 FYNNEI. CDR3 bases: TGTGCCAGCATCGGGGGGGGAGAGACCCAGTACTTC. Translating it yields CASIGGGETQYF.